These T cell receptor beta chains were read from a single sample in a study of molecular identifiers for immune sequencing clone quantification. Each CDR3 protein gets one entry after TCRdb re-called the PCR reads with MiXCR. The repertoire holds approximately 320,000 distinct CDR3 sequences, about a quarter seen once, with roughly 0.7% in the top ten. Sequenced material: naive CD8+ T cells from blood, with Jurkat cell RNA spiked in. These receptor sequences come from a human donor in good health. Some libraries in this study had Jurkat cell RNA spiked in. Both conserved end residues are part of each CDR3. The D gene is left open where the match is weak. Clone size is stated in some rows and not others, as once, few, many or a class when expanded.

D: TRBD2; size: .; J: TRBJ2-7; V: TRBV13; DNA: TGTGCCAGCAGCTTAGCCGGCGGGGGATCGGGGGAGCAGTACTTC; CDR3: CASSLAGGGSGEQYF
D: .; size: many; J: TRBJ1-1; V: TRBV29-1; DNA: TGCAGCGTTGAAGGGGGACCGTGGGGCACTGAAGCTTTCTTT; CDR3: CSVEGGPWGTEAFF
D: .; size: few; J: TRBJ1-4; V: TRBV4-1; DNA: TGCGCCAGCAGCCAAGTTCAGGGCCCGCGCGAAAAACTGTTTTTT; CDR3: CASSQVQGPREKLFF
D: TRBD2; size: .; J: TRBJ2-3; V: TRBV12-3/TRBV12-4; DNA: TGTGCCAGCACCCCCATAGCGGGAGGCACAGATACGCAGTATTTT; CDR3: CASTPIAGGTDTQYF
D: TRBD2; size: .; J: TRBJ2-3; V: TRBV12-3/TRBV12-4; DNA: TGTGCCAGCAGTCCCCTCCGGACTAGCGCGGGCACAGATACGCAGTATTTT; CDR3: CASSPLRTSAGTDTQYF
D: .; size: many; J: TRBJ2-5; V: TRBV5-6; DNA: TGTGCCAGCAGCTTGGACTGGGGGCCTGGAGAGACCCAGTACTTC; CDR3: CASSLDWGPGETQYF
D: .; size: .; J: TRBJ2-3; V: TRBV7-9; DNA: TGTGCCCTCATGGCGGACCCCGTGACAGATACGCAGTATTTT; CDR3: CALMADPVTDTQYF
D: TRBD2; size: .; J: TRBJ2-5; V: TRBV5-1; DNA: TGCGCCAGCAGCCCGGCCGGGGGGTATGGGGAGACCCAGTACTTC; CDR3: CASSPAGGYGETQYF
D: .; size: once; J: TRBJ2-5; V: TRBV9; DNA: TGTGCCAGCAGCGGACCCCGGGTAGCCTCATACCAAGAGACCCGGTACTTC; CDR3: CASSGPRVASYQETRYF
D: .; size: .; J: TRBJ2-3; V: TRBV5-1; DNA: TGCGCCAGCAGCTTGGGTCTTGGGACGGGTAAAGATACGCAGTATTTT; CDR3: CASSLGLGTGKDTQYF
D: .; size: .; J: TRBJ2-2; V: TRBV12-3/TRBV12-4; DNA: TGTGCCAGCAGTTTAGTAGTTCTCGCCACCGGGGAGCTGTTTTTT; CDR3: CASSLVVLATGELFF
D: TRBD1; size: few; J: TRBJ1-4; V: TRBV27; DNA: TGTGCCAGCAGTCCCAACTCCTTCACCGGGACAGGGCCCGAAAAACTGTTTTTT; CDR3: CASSPNSFTGTGPEKLFF
D: TRBD2; size: .; J: TRBJ2-3; V: TRBV7-8; DNA: TGTGCCAGCAGCATAACCGGGACTAGCGGCACAGATACGCAGTATTTT; CDR3: CASSITGTSGTDTQYF
D: TRBD2; size: many; J: TRBJ2-3; V: TRBV27; DNA: TGTGCCAGCAGTTCCGGGACTAGCGATACAGATACGCAGTATTTT; CDR3: CASSSGTSDTDTQYF
D: .; size: .; J: TRBJ2-5; V: TRBV14; DNA: TGTGCCAGAAGCCAAGATTGGGGCCAAGAGACCCAGTACTTC; CDR3: CARSQDWGQETQYF
D: .; size: few; J: TRBJ2-1; V: TRBV30; DNA: TGTGCCTGGAGCCGGGACTCCAATGAGCAGTTCTTC; CDR3: CAWSRDSNEQFF
D: .; size: few; J: TRBJ1-3; V: TRBV7-8; DNA: TGTGCCAGCAGCCGATATGGAGGTGCAGGAAACACCATATATTTT; CDR3: CASSRYGGAGNTIYF
D: .; size: many; J: TRBJ2-3; V: TRBV7-9; DNA: TGTGCCAGCAGCCTACTTCGAGGTTACGTGACGACAGATACGCAGTATTTT; CDR3: CASSLLRGYVTTDTQYF
D: .; size: .; J: TRBJ2-1; V: TRBV24-1; DNA: TGTGCCACCAGTGATAAAACTAGCCGTAGCTCCTACAATGAGCAGTTCTTC; CDR3: CATSDKTSRSSYNEQFF
D: .; size: many; J: TRBJ2-7; V: TRBV30; DNA: TGTGCCTGGAGTGTGGCGACACACCTCGAGCAGTACTTC; CDR3: CAWSVATHLEQYF
D: .; size: few; J: TRBJ1-1; V: TRBV7-9; DNA: TGTGCCAGCAGCTTAGAGGAGGGTTGGGGGTTGGGCGGAATGAACACTGAAGCTTTCTTT; CDR3: CASSLEEGWGLGGMNTEAFF
D: .; size: few; J: TRBJ1-1; V: TRBV6-2/TRBV6-3; DNA: TGTGCCAGCAGTTACGCGGGTATGGCTTTCTTT; CDR3: CASSYAGMAFF
D: .; size: many; J: TRBJ2-5; V: TRBV4-3; DNA: TGCGCCAGCAGCCAGGCGGAACAAGAGACCCAGTACTTC; CDR3: CASSQAEQETQYF
D: .; size: .; J: TRBJ2-7; V: TRBV30; DNA: TGTGCCTGGGGGGGGGATAGGGGGCCCGACCTCATTTCCTACGAGCAGTACTTC; CDR3: CAWGGDRGPDLISYEQYF
D: TRBD2; size: many; J: TRBJ2-3; V: TRBV29-1; DNA: TGCAGCGTTGTCCGGACTAGCGGGAAGACAGATACGCAGTATTTT; CDR3: CSVVRTSGKTDTQYF
D: .; size: few; J: TRBJ2-5; V: TRBV13; DNA: TGTGCCAGCAGCACAGGGACGGGAGAGACCCAGTACTTC; CDR3: CASSTGTGETQYF
D: .; size: few; J: TRBJ2-7; V: TRBV25-1; DNA: TGTGCCAGCAGTCTGGGACCGAGAGGCTACGAGCAGTACTTC; CDR3: CASSLGPRGYEQYF
D: .; size: few; J: TRBJ2-1; V: TRBV20-1; DNA: TGCGGTGCTAGAGATTTCAACTACAATGAGCAGTTCTTC; CDR3: CGARDFNYNEQFF
D: .; size: .; J: TRBJ2-1; V: TRBV6-6; DNA: TGTGCCAGCAGGAAAGACAGAACCTACAATGAGCAGTTCTTC; CDR3: CASRKDRTYNEQFF
D: TRBD2; size: few; J: TRBJ2-5; V: TRBV4-3; DNA: TGCGCCAGCAGCCAAGTTTGGCGGGGGCAAGAGACCCAGTACTTC; CDR3: CASSQVWRGQETQYF
D: .; size: .; J: TRBJ2-3; V: TRBV2; DNA: TGTGCCAGCAGTGAATGCAGCACAGATACGCAGTATTTT; CDR3: CASSECSTDTQYF
D: .; size: .; J: TRBJ1-5; V: TRBV11-2; DNA: TGTGCCAGCAGCTTGGGGCTGGATAGGGCCCAGCATTTT; CDR3: CASSLGLDRAQHF
D: TRBD1; size: many; J: TRBJ1-4; V: TRBV5-1; DNA: TGCGCCAGCAGCCAATGGACAGGAAGTAATGAAAAACTGTTTTTT; CDR3: CASSQWTGSNEKLFF
D: .; size: .; J: TRBJ2-2; V: TRBV19; DNA: TGTGCCAGTAGTATTTCTACCGGGCCCGGGGAGCTGTTTTTT; CDR3: CASSISTGPGELFF
D: .; size: many; J: TRBJ1-1; V: TRBV6-6; DNA: TGTGCTTCAGCTTCAGGGCTGAACACTGAAGCTTTCTTT; CDR3: CASASGLNTEAFF
D: .; size: few; J: TRBJ2-1; V: TRBV19; DNA: TGTGCCAGTAGCCCCAATAGCGAGACCTACAATGAGCAGTTCTTC; CDR3: CASSPNSETYNEQFF
D: TRBD1; size: few; J: TRBJ2-1; V: TRBV9; DNA: TGTGCCAGCAGCCCCACCGGGACAGGGGCCTACAATGAGCAGTTCTTC; CDR3: CASSPTGTGAYNEQFF
D: TRBD2; size: .; J: TRBJ2-2; V: TRBV5-1; DNA: TGCGCCAGCAGTCCTGGAGGAGCGGGGGGGCCGAACACCGGGGAGCTGTTTTTT; CDR3: CASSPGGAGGPNTGELFF
D: .; size: .; J: TRBJ2-7; V: TRBV14; DNA: TGTGCCAGCAGCCAAGCTTCGTCTATTGAGCAGTACTTC; CDR3: CASSQASSIEQYF
D: .; size: many; J: TRBJ2-7; V: TRBV4-1; DNA: TGCGCCAGCAGCCAAGGGGCGGGGAACGAGCAGTACTTC; CDR3: CASSQGAGNEQYF
D: .; size: .; J: TRBJ2-7; V: TRBV5-3; DNA: TGTGCCAGCAGCCAGAGACTGGGGTCCTACGAGCAGTACTTC; CDR3: CASSQRLGSYEQYF
D: TRBD2; size: few; J: TRBJ2-3; V: TRBV28; DNA: TGTGCCAGCAGTCACGGACTAGCGGCCACAGATACGCAGTATTTT; CDR3: CASSHGLAATDTQYF